What follows are 5 T cell receptor beta chains derived from one specimen sequenced in a study of vaccination and CD4 T cells after COVID-19. Treatment of the sample: roughly 10-day PBMC culture with coronavirus spike peptide pools or control peptides (ViraFEST assay). No antigen is known for these receptors. An Oncomine TCR Beta short-read assay was used to sequence the DNA from cultured CD4+ T cells. Using its own MiXCR run on the PCR reads, TCRdb lists one record per CDR3 protein. The repertoire holds roughly 6,800 distinct CDR3 sequences, about 51% seen once, with almost 35% in the top ten. Sequencing used CD4+ T cells from blood, cultured in vitro. The origin of the receptors is a human donor who had recovered from COVID-19.

This clonotype has just a few counts. V is TRBV6-1 and J is TRBJ1-5; 9 bases agree with TRBD1. Germline values: CDR1 MNHNS, CDR2 SASEGT. The CDR3 is 14 amino acids. The J segment lost 6 bases and the V segment lost 5 bases, leaving 5 bases of the junction unmatched. The CDR3 DNA reads TGTGCCAGCAGTCCCTGGGGACAGGGTCAGCCCCAGCATTTT. Its protein product is CASSPWGQGQPQHF.

The CDR3 here is CASSLWARPNTEAFF. Written as DNA, the CDR3 is TGTGCCAGCAGTTTATGGGCCAGGCCGAACACTGAAGCTTTCTTT. The V gene is TRBV28, the J gene TRBJ1-1; D not certain. The CDR3 is made up of 15 amino acids. Germline CDR1 and CDR2: MDHEN and SYDVKM. V shed 0 bases and J shed 1 base, with 9 bases lying between them. Together with reference TRBV28 and TRBJ1-1, the CDR3 gives the full variable domain: DVKVTQSSRYLVKRTGEKVFLECVQDMDHENMFWYRQDPGLGLRLIYFSYDVKMKEKGDIPEGYSVSREKKERFSLILESASTNQTSMYLCASSLWARPNTEAFFGQGTRLTVV.

The chain employs TRBV10-1 and TRBJ1-6; 7 bases agree with TRBD1. V trimming: 7 bases; J trimming: 7 bases; junction bases outside the gene matches: 16. Per the germline V gene, CDR1 is WNHNN and CDR2 is SYGVQD (reference sequence). CDR3 length equals 17 residues. CDR3 in DNA: TGCGCCAGCATACACCGGAAAACAGGGGCGAGGAATTCACCCCTCCACTTT. Translation: CASIHRKTGARNSPLHF.

This clonotype was picked up a small number of times. The V and J genes are TRBV19 and TRBJ2-7, with 9 bases aligning to TRBD2. CDR3 length equals 14 residues. J was trimmed by 7 bases and V by 3 bases; bases with no gene match: 7. Per the germline V gene, CDR1 is LNHDA and CDR2 is SQIVND (reference sequence). CDR3 sequence (DNA): TGTGCCAGTAGTATGTTTAGCGGGAGTGAAGAGCAGTACTTC. Its translation: CASSMFSGSEEQYF. Full variable domain (outside the CDR3, taken from reference TRBV19 and TRBJ2-7): DGGITQSPKYLFRKEGQNVTLSCEQNLNHDAMYWYRQDPGQGLRLIYYSQIVNDFQKGDIAEGYSVSREKKESFPLTVTSAQKNPTAFYLCASSMFSGSEEQYFGPGTRLTVT.

About this clonotype: At one boundary the junction diverges from the germline segment, which might be a read error. The rearrangement uses TRBV7-3 and TRBJ1-1, with D hard to call. CDR1 and CDR2 (germline): SGHTA, FQGTGA. The CDR3 is made up of 14 amino acids. The CDR3 loop is CASSLRPTSTETFF. Written as DNA, the CDR3 is TGTGCCAGCAGCTTAAGGCCTACTTCCACTGAAACTTTCTTT.